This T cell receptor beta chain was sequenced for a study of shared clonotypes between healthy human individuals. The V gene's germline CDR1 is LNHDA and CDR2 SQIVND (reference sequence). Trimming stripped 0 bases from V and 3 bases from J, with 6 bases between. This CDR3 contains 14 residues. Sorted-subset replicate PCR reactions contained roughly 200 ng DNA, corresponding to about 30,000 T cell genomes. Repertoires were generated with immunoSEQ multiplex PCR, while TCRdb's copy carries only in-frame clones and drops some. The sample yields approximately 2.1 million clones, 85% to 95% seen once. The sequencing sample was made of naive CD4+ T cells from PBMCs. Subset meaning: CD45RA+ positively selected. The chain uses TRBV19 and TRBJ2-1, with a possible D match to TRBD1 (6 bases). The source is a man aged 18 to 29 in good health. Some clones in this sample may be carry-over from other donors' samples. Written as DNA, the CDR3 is TGTGCCAGTAGTATAGACAGGGGCTACAATGAGCAGTTCTTC. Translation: CASSIDRGYNEQFF.